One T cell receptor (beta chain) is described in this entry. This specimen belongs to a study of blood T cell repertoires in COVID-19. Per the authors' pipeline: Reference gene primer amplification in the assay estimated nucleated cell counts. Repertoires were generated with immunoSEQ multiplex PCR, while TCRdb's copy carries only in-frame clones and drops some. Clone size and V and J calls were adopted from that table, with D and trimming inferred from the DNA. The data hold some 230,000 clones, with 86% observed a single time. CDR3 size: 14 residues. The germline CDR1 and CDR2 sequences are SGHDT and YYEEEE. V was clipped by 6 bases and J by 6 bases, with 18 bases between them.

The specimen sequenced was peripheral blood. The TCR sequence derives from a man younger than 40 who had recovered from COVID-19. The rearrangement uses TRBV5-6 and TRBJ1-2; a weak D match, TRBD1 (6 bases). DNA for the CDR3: TGTGCCAGCAACTCTTGGGCAGGGGCTGATGGCTACACCTTC. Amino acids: CASNSWAGADGYTF.